The clone carrying this T cell receptor beta chain was seen more than once but under ten times. Construction of the TCRbeta library involved unique molecular identifiers. In TCRdb, the PCR reads were re-called with MiXCR into one record per CDR3 protein. In the table there are 640,000 or so distinct CDR3 sequences, approximately 16% of which are singletons. CDR3 length equals 16 residues. Trimming removed 5 bases from V and 4 bases from J; junction bases left unmatched: 11. Germline loops: CDR1 DFQATT, CDR2 SNEGSKA (reference sequence). This entry belongs to a study of T-cell reconstitution after alpha-beta-depleted transplantation in children.

This TCR came from a human donor who donated a stem cell graft to a child with acute myeloid leukemia. The V gene is TRBV20-1, the J gene TRBJ2-3, with 11 bases that match TRBD1. The sequencing here drew on PBMCs from the stem cell graft donor, taken from the stem cell graft. This CDR3 is CSAGGGDRGSSDTQYF. The DNA of the CDR3 is TGCAGTGCTGGGGGGGGGGACAGGGGGTCGTCAGATACGCAGTATTTT.